The present entry profiles one T cell receptor (beta chain) with its context. Its matching antigen is unknown. The entry originates in a study of T cell responses to AZD1222 COVID-19 vaccine. Study-wide results and limits: Only after the peak T cell response were repertoires sampled. Targets within unmutated variant regions were reportedly found for nearly half of spike-specific TCRs. Following two doses of AZD1222, Spike-specific TCR breadth and depth rose. CD4 TCRs linked to vaccination spanned spike, dominating at 160-218 and 743-854.

Using immunoSEQ multiplex PCR, the repertoire was profiled, and TCRdb retains in-frame clones only, with some absent. The table includes under 200,000 clones, just over 90% detected once. V shed 2 bases, J shed 3 bases, and the junction held 10 bases outside the gene matches. CDR1 is KGHDR, CDR2 SFDVKD, per germline. The CDR3 sequence is 17 residues long. Sequencing used peripheral blood, obtained on day 0 of AZD1222 vaccination. The chain carries TRBV24-1 and TRBJ2-3, with 7 bases matching TRBD1. This sequence was found in an adult in good health. Here the CDR3 reads CATSDSLSSDRTDTQYF. The CDR3 region has the DNA TGTGCCACCAGTGATTCACTTTCCTCGGACAGGACAGATACGCAGTATTTT.